Listed below are T cell receptor beta chains from one sample, sequenced in a study of blood T cell repertoires in COVID-19. Clones were read by immunoSEQ multiplex PCR, and TCRdb kept only the in-frame ones, dropping some. The data hold 55,000 to 80,000 clones, with over 75% observed a single time. The sample consisted of peripheral blood. These receptors all stem from a man aged 50-59 years with acute or convalescent COVID-19. Each CDR3 is given with its conserved first and last residue. Fields, in order: V gene, D gene, clone size, J gene, CDR3 DNA, CDR3 protein. The D gene is left open where the match is weak. For some rows the clone size is stated as once, few or many, or as a class when expanded; others skip it.

TRBV19	TRBD1	.	TRBJ2-7	TGTGCCAGTAGTATAAGGGCCCCGACAGGGGGCCCATCCTACGAGCAGTACTTC	CASSIRAPTGGPSYEQYF
TRBV19	TRBD2	.	TRBJ2-2	TGTGCCAGTAGTACCACGGGGGGGACCGGGGAGCTGTTTTTT	CASSTTGGTGELFF
TRBV7-2	.	.	TRBJ2-1	TGTGCCAGCAGAACGGACAGAACGGAGAATTACAATGAGCAGTTCTTC	CASRTDRTENYNEQFF
TRBV6-5	.	.	TRBJ2-6	TGTGCCAGCAGTTCCGGGGGCTCTGGGGCCAACGTCCTGACTTTC	CASSSGGSGANVLTF
TRBV18	TRBD1	once	TRBJ1-5	TGTGCCAGCTCCCAGGGGGCGGATCAGCCCCAGCATTTT	CASSQGADQPQHF
TRBV11-2	TRBD1	.	TRBJ1-5	TGTGCCAGCAGCCTGCCGGGACAGGGGGCAAATCAGCCCCAGCATTTT	CASSLPGQGANQPQHF
TRBV19	.	.	TRBJ2-1	TGTGCCAGTAGTATAGAGAGTAGCGAGGGACAATGGTATGAGCAGTTCTTC	CASSIESSEGQWYEQFF
TRBV4-3	.	.	TRBJ2-6	TGCGCCAGCAGCCAGAGCGGGACAGGCCCCTCTGGGGCCAACGTCCTGACTTTC	CASSQSGTGPSGANVLTF
TRBV14	.	.	TRBJ2-4	TGTGCCAGCAGCCAAGGTATGGGCCGTATGGACATTCAGTACTTC	CASSQGMGRMDIQYF
TRBV4-2	.	.	TRBJ2-1	TGTGCCAGCAGCCCCCCCAAGTCCCGGGATGAGCAGTTCTTC	CASSPPKSRDEQFF
TRBV11-3	.	.	TRBJ2-5	TGTGCCAGCAGCTTAGGTTGGGCCAGCAACTTACAAGAGACCCAGTACTTC	CASSLGWASNLQETQYF
TRBV6-4	TRBD2	.	TRBJ2-1	TGTGCCAGCAGTGGCAGCGGGGAGGGCGATGAGCAGTTCTTC	CASSGSGEGDEQFF
TRBV18	.	.	TRBJ1-4	TGTGCCAGCTCACCACTTCAGGGTAGCGAAAAACTGTTTTTT	CASSPLQGSEKLFF
TRBV29-1	TRBD1	.	TRBJ1-1	TGCAGCGTTGAAGGGACAGGGGGCGCGAACACTGAAGCTTTCTTT	CSVEGTGGANTEAFF
TRBV6-5	TRBD2	.	TRBJ2-1	TGTGCCAGCACCGTACTAGCGGGAGAATCCAATGAGCAGTTCTTC	CASTVLAGESNEQFF
TRBV11-3	TRBD1	.	TRBJ2-5	TGTGCCAGCAGCCCGAGGACAGGGACCCAAGAGACCCAGTACTTC	CASSPRTGTQETQYF
TRBV4-3	TRBD2	.	TRBJ2-1	TGCGCCAGCAGCCCCCTACAAGCGGGAGGGCCCAATGAGCAGTTCTTC	CASSPLQAGGPNEQFF
TRBV7-3	TRBD2	.	TRBJ2-1	TGTGCCAGCAGCTTAACGGGACTAGCGGGAGACAATGAGCAGTTCTTC	CASSLTGLAGDNEQFF
TRBV12-3/TRBV12-4	.	.	TRBJ1-2	TGTGCCAGCAGTTTTGGGCTTAGTGGCTACACCTTC	CASSFGLSGYTF
TRBV30	.	.	TRBJ1-5	TGTGCCTGGAGTCGGGGGGGGCGAGATCAGCCCCAGCATTTT	CAWSRGGRDQPQHF
TRBV11-2	TRBD2	.	TRBJ2-3	TGTGCCAGCAGCAAGGGACTAAGCACAGATACGCAGTATTTT	CASSKGLSTDTQYF
TRBV30	.	.	TRBJ1-6	TGTGCCTGGAGTTCGACAGCCGCGTTCCATAATTCACCCCTCCACTTT	CAWSSTAAFHNSPLHF
TRBV5-6	TRBD2	.	TRBJ2-1	TGTGCCAGCAGCTTGGGACTAGCAGACTACAATGAGCAGTTCTTC	CASSLGLADYNEQFF
TRBV5-4	TRBD2	.	TRBJ2-2	TGTGCCAGCAGCCCCGGGACTAGCGGGCGGACCGGGGAGCTGTTTTTT	CASSPGTSGRTGELFF